A single sample is the source of the 16 T cell receptor beta chains below, sequenced in a study of tumor-infiltrating lymphocytes in localized non-small cell lung cancer. This table comes from immunoSEQ multiplex PCR, and its TCRdb copy is limited to in-frame clones, with some not included. The profile shows some 10,000 clones, roughly 79% of them singletons. The sample comprised uninvolved lung tissue not adjacent to the tumor. These receptors all stem from a human donor with non-small cell lung cancer.

V and J are TRBV10-2 and TRBJ1-2; D is unclear. This CDR3 has 12 amino acids. Germline values: CDR1 WSHSY, CDR2 SAAADI. The V end lost 4 bases, the J end lost 8 bases, and 11 bases lay between the germline ends. The CDR3 here is CASSANLEGYTF. The CDR3 coding sequence is TGCGCCAGCAGTGCCAATTTAGAAGGCTACACCTTC.

Only one count was recorded for this clone. This chain connects TRBV5-1 to TRBJ2-5, with D uncertain. The V end was cut by 0 bases, the J end by 1 base, with 7 bases between. CDR1 is SGHRS, CDR2 YFSETQ, per germline. The CDR3 covers 14 residues. CDR3 sequence: CASSLGQAQETQYF. DNA for the CDR3: TGCGCCAGCAGCTTGGGGCAGGCCCAAGAGACCCAGTACTTC.

This chain links TRBV5-6 with TRBJ1-5, with a possible D match to TRBD1 (6 bases). Germline CDR1 reads SGHDT; CDR2 reads YYEEEE. V shed 2 bases and J shed 2 bases, with 11 bases lying between them. The CDR3 contains 15 residues. CDR3 nucleotides: TGTGCCAGCAGCTTAAGGGGGGCTGGCAATCAGCCCCAGCATTTT. Its protein is CASSLRGAGNQPQHF.

The gene calls are TRBV30 and TRBJ1-1; maybe TRBD1 (6 bases). Germline loops: CDR1 GTSNPN, CDR2 SVGIG (reference sequence). Trimming removed 3 bases at V and 0 bases at J, with 11 bases between. The CDR3 spans 14 residues. DNA for the CDR3: TGTGCCTGGAGACCGGGACAACTGAACACTGAAGCTTTCTTT. Amino acids: CAWRPGQLNTEAFF.

This clone is a singleton in its sample. The gene calls are TRBV5-6 and TRBJ2-3; D may be TRBD1 (8 bases). The CDR3 is made up of 16 amino acids. Trimming removed 4 bases from V and 1 base from J, with 16 bases in between. CDR1 SGHDT and CDR2 YYEEEE come from the germline V gene. CDR3 DNA sequence: TGTGCCAGCAGCCTGAGGGGGGGACAGGGCACAGATACGCAGTATTTT. This sequence encodes CASSLRGGQGTDTQYF.

The chain carries TRBV4-2 and TRBJ1-5; D gene unclear. Trimming removed 1 base from V and 3 bases from J, with 7 bases in between. CDR3 length: 14 residues. Per germline, CDR1 LGHNA and CDR2 YNFKEQ. The CDR3 coding sequence is TGTGCCAGCAGCCAAGCAAACTACAATCAGCCCCAGCATTTT. Residues: CASSQANYNQPQHF.

This clone was counted only a few times. The rearrangement links TRBV5-5 to TRBJ1-6; D is undetermined. This CDR3 is built from 13 residues. Trimming stripped 7 bases from V and 5 bases from J, with 10 bases between. Germline CDR1 SGHKS, CDR2 YYEKEE (reference sequence). The CDR3 spells CASHFSDNSPLHF. As DNA, the CDR3 is TGTGCCAGCCACTTCAGCGATAATTCACCCCTCCACTTT.

The chain employs TRBV6-5 and TRBJ2-7; D is perhaps TRBD2 (6 bases). In germline, CDR1 is MNHEY, CDR2 SVGAGI. The CDR3 runs to 14 residues. Trimming pared 6 bases from V and 3 bases from J, leaving 15 bases between. The CDR3 sequence is CASSRERWDYEQYF. The CDR3, as DNA: TGTGCCAGCAGCCGGGAGCGCTGGGACTACGAGCAGTACTTC.

This clone was detected only once. The chain combines TRBV1 with TRBJ2-5; no check of the table's D call, TRBD2, against the DNA was made. TRBV1 is given as a pseudogene. The CDR3 runs to 17 residues. Here the CDR3 DNA reads TGCACCAGCAGCCAGGACCTCGACGGCGGGGGAAAGGAGACCCAGTACTTC. Translating it yields CTSSQDLDGGGKETQYF.

This clone was counted only a few times. In nucleotides, the CDR3 is TGCGCCAGCAGCCGGGGAGGCAGACTAACATCGAACACCGGGGAGCTGTTTTTT. Translated: CASSRGGRLTSNTGELFF. This sequence joins TRBV5-1 and TRBJ2-2; possible D gene TRBD2, 6 bases. Per the germline V gene, CDR1 is SGHRS and CDR2 is YFSETQ. The ends were cut back, 4 bases at V and 0 bases at J, with 19 bases in the middle. CDR3 size: 18 residues.

This clone was picked up one time. The chain joins TRBV30 to TRBJ2-7; possible D gene TRBD2, 5 bases. The germline CDR1 and CDR2 sequences are GTSNPN and SVGIG (reference sequence). This CDR3 is built from 12 residues. V was pared by 1 base and J by 3 bases, with 7 bases between. The CDR3 loop is CAWSGGYYEQYF. In DNA, the CDR3 is TGTGCCTGGAGTGGAGGGTACTACGAGCAGTACTTC.

V and J are TRBV28 and TRBJ1-5, with 7 bases fitting TRBD1. The junction had 9 bases not matched to a gene; V was cut back by 4 bases and J by 9 bases. CDR1 is MDHEN and CDR2 is SYDVKM in the germline V gene. CDR3 length: 14 amino acids. CDR3 nucleotides: TGTGCCAGCAGTTCGGGACAGCCCCAGGGGCCCCAGCATTTT. This codes for CASSSGQPQGPQHF.

Points on this clone: The junction and the germline gene differ at one end; a read error may be behind it. The chain uses TRBV19 and TRBJ1-2; D call uncertain. The CDR3 loop spans 10 amino acids. CDR1 LNHDA and CDR2 SQIVND come from the germline V gene (reference sequence). The CDR3 nucleotides read TGTGCCAGTAGTATGGGGTCAATCCGCTTC. Amino acid sequence: CASSMGSIRF.

The rearrangement uses TRBV27 and TRBJ2-5; TRBD2 aligns across 8 bases. The junction had 5 bases not matched to a gene; V was cut back by 3 bases and J by 2 bases. This CDR3 region has 15 residues. CDR1 is MNHEY, CDR2 SMNVEV, per germline (reference sequence). The chain's CDR3 is CASSLAGGTQETQYF. In DNA form, the CDR3 reads TGTGCCAGCAGTTTGGCGGGAGGCACACAAGAGACCCAGTACTTC.

The rearrangement joins TRBV30 to TRBJ1-5; possible D gene TRBD1, 5 bases. The CDR3 consists of 13 residues. V lost 1 base and J 3 bases, leaving 7 bases between the germline ends. Germline-derived CDR1 and CDR2 are GTSNPN and SVGIG (reference sequence). CDR3 loop: CAWSGQNNQPQHF. CDR3 sequence (DNA): TGTGCCTGGAGTGGACAGAACAATCAGCCCCAGCATTTT.

The chain employs TRBV10-3 and TRBJ2-3; 11 positions match TRBD2. Germline CDR1 reads ENHRY; CDR2 reads SYGVKD. With 6 bases clipped from V and 5 bases from J, the junction kept 10 bases outside the gene matches. CDR3 length equals 16 residues. CDR3 sequence (DNA): TGTGCCATCAGGAGAGGGGCTAGCGGGGGGCGAGATACGCAGTATTTT. It yields the protein CAIRRGASGGRDTQYF.